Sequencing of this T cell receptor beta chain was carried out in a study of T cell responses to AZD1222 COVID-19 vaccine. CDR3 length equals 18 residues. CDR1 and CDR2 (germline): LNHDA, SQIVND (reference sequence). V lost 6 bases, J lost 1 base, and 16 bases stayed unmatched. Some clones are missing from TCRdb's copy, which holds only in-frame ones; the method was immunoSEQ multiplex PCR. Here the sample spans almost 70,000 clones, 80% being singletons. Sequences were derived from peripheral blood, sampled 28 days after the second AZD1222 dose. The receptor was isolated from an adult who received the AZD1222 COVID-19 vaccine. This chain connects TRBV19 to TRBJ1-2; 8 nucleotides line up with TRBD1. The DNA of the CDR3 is TGTGCCAGTAGCAGGGGGCGATACACCAAAGAACTTAACTATGGCTACACCTTC. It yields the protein CASSRGRYTKELNYGYTF.